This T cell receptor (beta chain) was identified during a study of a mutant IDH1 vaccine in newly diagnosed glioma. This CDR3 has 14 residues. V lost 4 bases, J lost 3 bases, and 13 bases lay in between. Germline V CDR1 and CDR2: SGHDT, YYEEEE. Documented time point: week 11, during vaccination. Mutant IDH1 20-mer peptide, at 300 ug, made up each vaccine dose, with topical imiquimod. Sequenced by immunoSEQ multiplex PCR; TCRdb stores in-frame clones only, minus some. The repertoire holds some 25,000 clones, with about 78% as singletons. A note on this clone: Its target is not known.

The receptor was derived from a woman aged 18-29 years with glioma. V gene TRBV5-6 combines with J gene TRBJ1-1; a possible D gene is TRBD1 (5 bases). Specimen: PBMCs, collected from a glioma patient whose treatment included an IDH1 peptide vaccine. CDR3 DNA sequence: TGTGCCAGCAGCAGGGGAGCATTGGACACTGAAGCTTTCTTT. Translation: CASSRGALDTEAFF.